One sample yielded the 10 T cell receptor beta chains listed below, sequenced in a study of blood T cell repertoires in COVID-19. The repertoire was sequenced with immunoSEQ multiplex PCR; TCRdb's copy has only in-frame clones and lacks some. The table has around 280,000 clones, around 90% seen once. Input material: PBMCs or T cells enriched from blood (not recorded which). The origin of the receptors is a woman aged 40 to 50 who had recovered from COVID-19.

The gene calls are TRBV4-3 and TRBJ1-1; 8 nucleotides line up with TRBD1. Losses at the gene ends were 2 bases for V and 11 bases for J; bases not matched to a gene: 10. This CDR3 has 14 amino acids. Germline CDR1 and CDR2: LGHNA and YSLEER. CDR3 DNA: TGCGCCAGCAGCCAATCCCGGACAGGGAATTTTGCTTTCTTT. It encodes CASSQSRTGNFAFF.

The rearrangement uses TRBV7-3 and TRBJ1-1; 8 bases are shared with TRBD1. From germline, CDR1 is SGHTA and CDR2 FQGTGA. The CDR3 runs 13 residues. Trimming removed 5 bases from V and 11 bases from J; junction bases left unmatched: 10. Here the CDR3 DNA reads TGTGCCAGCAGCCAGGCGGACAGGGCCGTGGCTTTCTTT. Its protein is CASSQADRAVAFF.

The chain uses TRBV19 and TRBJ2-5; no clear D. Germline CDR1 is LNHDA and CDR2 is SQIVND (reference sequence). CDR3 length: 14 amino acids. The V and J ends lost 1 base and 4 bases respectively, with 10 bases between them. The CDR3 bases are TGTGCCAGTAGTATAGCGTCTCCGGGAGAGACCCAGTACTTC. Its translation: CASSIASPGETQYF.

This chain connects TRBV7-3 to TRBJ2-2; 16 nucleotides align to TRBD2. Trimming cost V 1 base and J 6 bases; bases outside gene matches: 5. This CDR3 is built from 18 residues. Germline loops: CDR1 SGHTA, CDR2 FQGTGA. The CDR3 is CASSLRGLAGGSAGELFF. CDR3 sequence (DNA): TGTGCCAGCAGCTTAAGGGGACTAGCGGGAGGGTCGGCCGGGGAGCTGTTTTTT.

The chain carries TRBV5-1 and TRBJ2-3; 8 bases are a match to TRBD2. This CDR3 spans 16 amino acids. Trimming took 1 base from V and 0 from J; bases not matched to a gene: 4. CDR1 is SGHRS and CDR2 is YFSETQ in the germline V gene. CDR3 in amino acids: CASSLTSGFSTDTQYF. CDR3 nucleotide sequence: TGCGCCAGCAGCTTGACTAGCGGTTTTAGCACAGATACGCAGTATTTT.

The rearrangement links TRBV6-6 to TRBJ1-2; D gene uncertain. The ends were cut back, 0 bases at V and 8 bases at J, with 4 bases in the middle. CDR1 and CDR2 (germline): MNHNY, SVGAGI (reference sequence). The CDR3 has 11 amino acids. CDR3 DNA: TGTGCCAGCAGTTACTCACGGGGCTACACCTTC. Translating it yields CASSYSRGYTF.

V usage is TRBV6-5 and J usage is TRBJ1-2, with D unclear. CDR1 MNHEY and CDR2 SVGAGI come from the germline V gene. Trimming pared 8 bases from V and 8 bases from J, leaving 12 bases between. The CDR3 extends over 11 amino acids. DNA of the CDR3: TGTGCCAGCCTCAAGGGAGGAGGCTACACCTTC. Protein: CASLKGGGYTF.

CDR3 nucleotides: TGTGCCAGCAGAACTAGCGGGAGGACCGGGGAGCTGTTTTTT. It specifies CASRTSGRTGELFF. This chain links TRBV7-9 with TRBJ2-2; 12 bases agree with TRBD2. V dropped 6 bases and J dropped 5; count of bases not matched to a gene: 1. The CDR3 extends over 14 amino acids. CDR1 and CDR2 (germline): SEHNR, FQNEAQ (reference sequence). Together with reference TRBV7-9 and TRBJ2-2, the CDR3 gives the full variable domain: DTGVSQNPRHKITKRGQNVTFRCDPISEHNRLYWYRQTLGQGPEFLTYFQNEAQLEKSRLLSDRFSAERPKGSFSTLEIQRTEQGDSAMYLCASRTSGRTGELFFGEGSRLTVL.

This clone came up once. The V call is TRBV6-5, the J call TRBJ2-6; 9 bases fit TRBD1. Germline V gene lookup returns CDR1 MNHEY and CDR2 SVGAGI. The V segment lost 6 bases and the J segment 2 bases; nucleotides outside the gene matches: 2. CDR3 length: 15 amino acids. The CDR3 nucleotides read TGTGCCAGCAGAAGGGACAGGGCTGGGGCCAACGTCCTGACTTTC. It encodes CASRRDRAGANVLTF.

The rearrangement joins TRBV10-2 to TRBJ2-4, with D perhaps matching TRBD1 (6 bases). The CDR3 is 16 residues long. The V end lost 6 bases, the J end lost 0 bases, and 15 bases lay between the germline ends. Germline lookup yields CDR1 WSHSY and CDR2 SAAADI. The CDR3, as DNA: TGCGCCAGCAGGGGGCAGGGGTCGGGAGCCAAAAACATTCAGTACTTC. As protein: CASRGQGSGAKNIQYF.